These T cell receptor gamma chains were read from a single sample in a study of Vδ1+ human thymocytes. TCRdb reprocessed the multiplex PCR reads through CATT. The sample records tens of thousands of gamma-chain clones, over 20% being singletons. The sequencing sample was made of Vdelta1+ gamma-delta thymocytes from the thymus. All receptors come from a girl under two years old who had congenital heart surgery. Both conserved end residues are trimmed from each CDR3. The order of the fields is clone size, V gene, J gene, CDR3 protein. Size is stated for part of the rows, as once, few or many counts, or as a class when the clone is expanded.

>-|TRGV9|TRGJ1/TRGJ2
ALWSDYKKL
>few|TRGV9|TRGJ1/TRGJ2
ALWTRVYKKL
>few|TRGV4|TRGJ1/TRGJ2
ATPYYKKL
>-|TRGV4|TRGJ1/TRGJ2
ATWDGPNYNKKL
>few|TRGV3|TRGJ1/TRGJ2
ATWDRPTNAYKKL
>few|TRGV8|TRGJ1/TRGJ2
ATWFNKKL
>-|TRGV4|TRGJ1/TRGJ2
ATWDRGGKKL
>few|TRGV2|TRGJ1/TRGJ2
ATWDRYYYKKL
>-|TRGV4|TRGJ1/TRGJ2
ATWVVDYYKKL
>few|TRGV2|TRGJ1/TRGJ2
ATWDGLNYKKL
>-|TRGV2|TRGJ1/TRGJ2
ATWDGRRPYKKL
>few|TRGV2|TRGJ1/TRGJ2
ATWDGPTGYKKL
>-|TRGV2|TRGJ1/TRGJ2
ATWDGPPSYKKL
>-|TRGV3|TRGJ1/TRGJ2
ATWDRLNPYKKL
>few|TRGV9|TRGJ1/TRGJ2
ALWETLYYKKL
>-|TRGV2|TRGJ1/TRGJ2
ATWDGRRNYYKKL
>-|TRGV9|TRGJ1/TRGJ2
ALWEVRRVDYKKL
>medium-sized|TRGV4|TRGJ1/TRGJ2
ATWDGPEKL
>-|TRGV2|TRGJ1/TRGJ2
ATWEFSYYKKL
>few|TRGV5|TRGJ1/TRGJ2
ATWDGPDKKL
>-|TRGV9|TRGJ1/TRGJ2
ALWEVRTKKL
>-|TRGV8|TRGJ1/TRGJ2
ATWDRVKPKKL
>-|TRGV9|TRGJ1/TRGJ2
ALWEVQHLDKKL
>few|TRGV3|TRGJ1/TRGJ2
ATWDSSLRYKKL
>-|TRGV9|TRGJ1/TRGJ2
ALWESHYKKL
>medium-sized|TRGV9|TRGJ1/TRGJ2
ALWVVSDKKL
>-|TRGV5|TRGJ1/TRGJ2
ATWDRPYWKL
>few|TRGV2|TRGJ1/TRGJ2
ATWDGPPYYKKL
>-|TRGV8|TRGJ1/TRGJ2
ATWDNLNYYKKL
>-|TRGV2|TRGJ1/TRGJ2
ATWDGPQL
>-|TRGV9|TRGJ1/TRGJ2
APHDSLGKL
>few|TRGV2|TRGJ1/TRGJ2
ATWDGLSKKL
>medium-sized|TRGV4|TRGJ1/TRGJ2
ATWDGQGYKKL
>once|TRGV9|TRGJ1/TRGJ2
ALWEVIGRYKKL
>-|TRGV4|TRGJ1/TRGJ2
ATWDDGGYKKL
>few|TRGV9|TRGJ1/TRGJ2
ALWEVRGEYYKKL
>-|TRGV2|TRGJ1/TRGJ2
ATWDVLGYKKL
>-|TRGV3|TRGJ1/TRGJ2
ATWDRPRRYKKL
>few|TRGV9|TRGJP
ALWEVVELGKKIKV
>-|TRGV9|TRGJP2
ALWEQNSSDWIKT
>few|TRGV2|TRGJ1/TRGJ2
ATWDEEYKKL
>few|TRGV9|TRGJ1/TRGJ2
ALWEVGYYKKL
>few|TRGV2|TRGJ1/TRGJ2
ATWDGLAYKKL
>few|TRGV4|TRGJ1/TRGJ2
ATWDEHYYKKL
>many|TRGV2|TRGJP2
ATWDRNSSDWIKT
>-|TRGV3|TRGJ1/TRGJ2
ATWDRLPNYYKKL
>few|TRGV5|TRGJ1/TRGJ2
ATWDSAPHYYKKL
>-|TRGV4|TRGJP2
ATWDGPGSDWIKT
>-|TRGV2|TRGJ1/TRGJ2
ATWDGPTGYKKL
>few|TRGV8|TRGJ1/TRGJ2
ATWARKL
>few|TRGV9|TRGJP2
ALWEVHRSDWTKT
>-|TRGV2|TRGJ1/TRGJ2
ATWDSDEVKIL
>-|TRGV8|TRGJP
ATWAPRGELGKKIKV
>-|TRGV2|TRGJ1/TRGJ2
ATWDREGYYKKL
>-|TRGV9|TRGJ1/TRGJ2
ALWEVTYKKL
>-|TRGV3|TRGJ1/TRGJ2
ATWDTYRVDKKL
>-|TRGV3|TRGJ1/TRGJ2
ATWDRRADYKKL